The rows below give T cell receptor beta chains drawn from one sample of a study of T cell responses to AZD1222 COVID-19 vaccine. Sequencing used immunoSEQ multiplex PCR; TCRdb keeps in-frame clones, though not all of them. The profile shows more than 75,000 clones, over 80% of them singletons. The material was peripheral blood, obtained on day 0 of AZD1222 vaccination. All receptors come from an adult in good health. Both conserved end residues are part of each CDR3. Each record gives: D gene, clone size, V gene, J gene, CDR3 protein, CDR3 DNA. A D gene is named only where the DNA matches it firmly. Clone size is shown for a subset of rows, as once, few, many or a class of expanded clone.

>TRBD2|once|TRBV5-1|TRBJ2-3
CASSLAASGRDTQYF
TGCGCCAGCAGCTTGGCCGCTAGCGGGAGAGATACGCAGTATTTT
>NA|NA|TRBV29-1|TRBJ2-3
CSVDDGGTDTQYF
TGCAGCGTTGACGACGGGGGCACAGATACGCAGTATTTT
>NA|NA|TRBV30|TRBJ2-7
CAWSVAAAYEQYF
TGTGCCTGGAGTGTCGCGGCAGCCTACGAGCAGTACTTC
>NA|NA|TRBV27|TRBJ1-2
CASSELQWGYGYTF
TGTGCCAGCAGTGAACTACAATGGGGCTATGGCTACACCTTC
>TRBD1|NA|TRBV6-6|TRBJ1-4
CASSSNRGANEKLFF
TGTGCCAGCAGTTCAAACAGGGGGGCTAATGAAAAACTGTTTTTT
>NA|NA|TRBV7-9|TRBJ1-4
CASSLSGMANEKLFF
TGTGCCAGCAGCTTGAGCGGGATGGCTAATGAAAAACTGTTTTTT
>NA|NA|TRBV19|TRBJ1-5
CASSIAQASYSNQPQHF
TGTGCCAGTAGTATAGCCCAGGCCAGTTATAGCAATCAGCCCCAGCATTTT
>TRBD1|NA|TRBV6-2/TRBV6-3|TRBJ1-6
CASSSNRGSSYNSPLHF
TGTGCCAGCAGTTCCAACAGGGGAAGCTCCTATAATTCACCCCTCCACTTT
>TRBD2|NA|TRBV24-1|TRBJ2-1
CATSVGLAGVNEQFF
TGTGCCACCAGTGTCGGGCTAGCGGGAGTTAATGAGCAGTTCTTC
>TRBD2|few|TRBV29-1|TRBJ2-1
CSVGRGDHNEQFF
TGCAGCGTTGGGCGGGGGGACCACAATGAGCAGTTCTTC
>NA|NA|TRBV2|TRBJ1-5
CASSERAPGNQPQHF
TGTGCCAGCAGTGAACGGGCTCCCGGCAATCAGCCCCAGCATTTT
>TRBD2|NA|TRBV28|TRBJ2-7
CASSLAGGVGGYEQYF
TGTGCCAGCAGTTTAGCGGGAGGAGTGGGGGGGTACGAGCAGTACTTC
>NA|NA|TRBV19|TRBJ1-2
CASSIQGTRDYGYTF
TGTGCCAGTAGTATTCAAGGGACACGAGACTATGGCTACACCTTC
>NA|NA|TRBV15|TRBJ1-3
CATSRARGAGNTIYF
TGTGCCACCAGCAGGGCTAGGGGAGCTGGAAACACCATATATTTT
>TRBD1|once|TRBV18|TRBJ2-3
CASSGTGGDTDTQYF
TGTGCCAGCTCCGGGACAGGGGGAGACACAGATACGCAGTATTTT
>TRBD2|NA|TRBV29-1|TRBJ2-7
CSAGLAESSYEQYF
TGCAGCGCTGGACTAGCGGAGAGCTCCTACGAGCAGTACTTC
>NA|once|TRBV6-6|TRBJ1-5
CASTGTHQGNQPQHF
TGTGCCAGCACCGGGACGCACCAGGGCAATCAGCCCCAGCATTTT
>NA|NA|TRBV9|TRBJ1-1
CASSRNLGTEAFF
TGTGCCAGCAGCAGGAATTTGGGAACTGAAGCTTTCTTT
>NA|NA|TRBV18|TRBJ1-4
CASSRITTTNEKLFF
TGTGCCAGCTCACGGATAACAACAACTAATGAAAAACTGTTTTTT
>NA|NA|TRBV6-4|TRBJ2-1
CASSENSNEQFF
TGTGCCAGCAGTGAGAACAGCAATGAGCAGTTCTTC
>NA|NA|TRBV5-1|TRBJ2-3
CASSSNERDTQYF
TGCGCCAGCAGCTCCAATGAGCGTGATACGCAGTATTTT
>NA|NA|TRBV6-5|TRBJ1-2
CASTPGHLGGYTF
TGTGCCAGCACCCCCGGTCATCTTGGGGGCTACACCTTC
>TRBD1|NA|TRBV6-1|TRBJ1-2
CASSLQGDYGYTF
TGTGCCAGCAGCCTACAGGGGGACTATGGCTACACCTTC
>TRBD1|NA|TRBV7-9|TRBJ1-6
CASSSRQGSYSPLHF
TGTGCCAGCAGCTCGAGACAGGGCTCCTATTCACCCCTCCACTTT
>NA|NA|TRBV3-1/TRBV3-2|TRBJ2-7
CASSQETLSQYF
TGTGCCAGCAGCCAAGAGACTCTATCCCAGTACTTC
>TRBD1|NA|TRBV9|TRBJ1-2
CASSLRDRSAGYGYTF
TGTGCCAGCAGCCTCCGGGACAGGTCGGCGGGCTATGGCTACACCTTC
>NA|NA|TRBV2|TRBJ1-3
CASSEVAGNTIYF
TGTGCCAGCAGTGAAGTGGCTGGAAACACCATATATTTT
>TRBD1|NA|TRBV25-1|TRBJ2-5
CASSPGGSETQYF
TGTGCCAGCAGTCCAGGGGGTTCAGAGACCCAGTACTTC
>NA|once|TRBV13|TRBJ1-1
CASSFFQGTEAFF
TGTGCCAGCAGCTTTTTTCAGGGGACTGAAGCTTTCTTT
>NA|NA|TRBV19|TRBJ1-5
CASERTAYQPQHF
TGTGCCAGTGAGCGGACAGCGTATCAGCCCCAGCATTTT
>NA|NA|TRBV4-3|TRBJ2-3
CASSQDAGPDTQYF
TGCGCCAGCAGCCAAGACGCAGGGCCAGATACGCAGTATTTT
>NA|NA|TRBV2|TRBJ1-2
CASSEPGGYGYTF
TGTGCCAGCAGTGAACCCGGGGGCTATGGCTACACCTTC
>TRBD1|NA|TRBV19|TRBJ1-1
CASSLPGQGTNTEAFF
TGTGCCAGTAGTCTGCCGGGACAGGGCACTAACACTGAAGCTTTCTTT
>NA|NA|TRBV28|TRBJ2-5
CAIQRQAQETQYF
TGTGCCATCCAGAGACAGGCCCAAGAGACCCAGTACTTC
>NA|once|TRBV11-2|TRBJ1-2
CASSLSRWGYTF
TGTGCCAGCAGCTTATCCCGGTGGGGCTACACCTTC
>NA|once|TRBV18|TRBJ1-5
CASSPPGVQPQHF
TGTGCCAGCTCACCACCAGGGGTTCAGCCCCAGCATTTT
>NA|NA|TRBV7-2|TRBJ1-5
CASSLPYQPQHF
TGTGCCAGCAGCTTACCCTATCAGCCCCAGCATTTT
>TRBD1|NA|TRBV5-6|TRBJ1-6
CASSPGDRDNSPLHF
TGTGCCAGCAGCCCAGGGGACAGGGATAATTCACCCCTCCACTTT
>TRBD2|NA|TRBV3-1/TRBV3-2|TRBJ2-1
CASSLAGGVNEQFF
TGTGCCAGCAGCCTAGCGGGAGGCGTCAATGAGCAGTTCTTC
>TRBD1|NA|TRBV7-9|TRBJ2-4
CASLGKTGGNIQYF
TGTGCCAGCTTAGGGAAGACAGGGGGGAACATTCAGTACTTC
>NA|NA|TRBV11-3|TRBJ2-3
CASSLGLSTDTQYF
TGTGCCAGCAGCTTAGGACTGAGCACAGATACGCAGTATTTT
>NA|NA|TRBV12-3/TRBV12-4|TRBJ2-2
CASSLGPPGELFF
TGTGCCAGCAGTTTGGGGCCGCCCGGGGAGCTGTTTTTT
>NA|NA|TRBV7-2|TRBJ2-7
CASSRYSYEQYF
TGTGCCAGCAGCCGGTACTCCTACGAGCAGTACTTC